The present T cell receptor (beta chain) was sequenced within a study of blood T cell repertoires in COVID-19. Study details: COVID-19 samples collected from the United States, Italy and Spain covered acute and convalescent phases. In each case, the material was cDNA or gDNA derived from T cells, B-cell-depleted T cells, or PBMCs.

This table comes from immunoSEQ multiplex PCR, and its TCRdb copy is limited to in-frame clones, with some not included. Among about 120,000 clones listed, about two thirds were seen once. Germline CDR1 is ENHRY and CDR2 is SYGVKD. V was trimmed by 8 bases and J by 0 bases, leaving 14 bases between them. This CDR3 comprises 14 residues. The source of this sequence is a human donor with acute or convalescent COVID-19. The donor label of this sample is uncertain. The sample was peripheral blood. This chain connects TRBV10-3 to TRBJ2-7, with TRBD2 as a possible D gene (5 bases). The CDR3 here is CAISAGSDSYEQYV. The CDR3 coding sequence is TGTGCCATCTCGGCGGGTTCGGACTCCTACGAGCAGTACGTC.